A selection of T cell receptor beta chains follows, all from one sample in a study of shared clonotypes between healthy human individuals. Assay used: immunoSEQ multiplex PCR; TCRdb lists only in-frame clones, some missing. There are about a million clones in the sample; about three quarters occur only once, and 1.4% to 1.5% lies in the top ten. Sequencing was carried out using memory CD4+ T cells sorted from blood. Every receptor here comes from a man younger than 35 in good health. Both conserved end residues are part of each CDR3. Fields, in order: clone size, J gene, V gene, D gene, CDR3 protein, CDR3 DNA. The D gene is left open where the match is weak. Clone size is not always given. Where it is, it says once, few, many or a class for expanded clones.

>.|TRBJ2-2|TRBV19|.
CASSNDRPNTGELFF
TGTGCCAGTAGCAACGACAGACCGAACACCGGGGAGCTGTTTTTT
>.|TRBJ2-6|TRBV2|TRBD1
CASAFQGAAGANVLTF
TGTGCCAGCGCTTTTCAGGGGGCCGCTGGGGCCAACGTCCTGACTTTC
>.|TRBJ1-3|TRBV18|.
CASSPVSRPDGGNTIYF
TGTGCCAGCTCACCTGTAAGCAGGCCTGATGGCGGAAACACCATATATTTT
>.|TRBJ2-5|TRBV11-2|TRBD2
CASRKSSGPTQETQYF
TGTGCCAGCAGGAAATCTAGCGGGCCAACTCAAGAGACCCAGTACTTC
>.|TRBJ2-6|TRBV4-1|.
CASSRNRDAGANVLTF
TGCGCCAGCAGCCGGAACAGGGACGCTGGGGCCAACGTCCTGACTTTC
>once|TRBJ2-2|TRBV5-1|.
CASSLGTGNTGELFF
TGCGCCAGCAGCTTAGGGACGGGGAACACCGGGGAGCTGTTTTTT
>.|TRBJ2-7|TRBV5-4|TRBD1
CASSWEGQGSYEQYF
TGTGCCAGCAGCTGGGAGGGACAGGGTTCCTACGAGCAGTACTTC
>.|TRBJ2-7|TRBV12-5|.
CASGLGGRSYEQYF
TGTGCTAGTGGTTTGGGGGGTAGGAGCTACGAGCAGTACTTC
>.|TRBJ2-1|TRBV2|TRBD2
CASSKRSGVGDEQFF
TGTGCCAGCAGTAAGCGTAGCGGGGTAGGGGATGAGCAGTTCTTC
>.|TRBJ2-1|TRBV6-1|TRBD2
CASSEGTSGRNEQFF
TGTGCCAGCAGTGAGGGGACTAGCGGGAGGAATGAGCAGTTCTTC
>once|TRBJ2-7|TRBV2|TRBD1
CASRRGIAYEQYF
TGTGCCAGCCGCAGGGGGATCGCCTACGAGCAGTACTTC
>once|TRBJ1-1|TRBV10-3|.
CAISEIGGAEAFF
TGTGCCATCAGTGAGATTGGGGGAGCTGAAGCTTTCTTT
>.|TRBJ2-3|TRBV18|TRBD2
CASSPGGGPWDTQYF
TGTGCCAGCTCACCGGGCGGGGGGCCTTGGGATACGCAGTATTTT
>.|TRBJ2-1|TRBV5-4|.
CASSQPRYNEQFF
TGTGCCAGCAGCCAGCCTCGATACAATGAGCAGTTCTTC
>few|TRBJ1-5|TRBV2|.
CASSLEGQADQHF
TGTGCCAGCAGTCTCGAGGGACAAGCAGACCAGCATTTT
>.|TRBJ2-2|TRBV7-9|TRBD2
CASSPRTSLGGELFF
TGTGCCAGCAGCCCTCGGACTAGCCTGGGCGGGGAGCTGTTTTTT
>.|TRBJ1-6|TRBV19|TRBD1
CASRGQGDSPLHF
TGTGCCAGTAGAGGACAGGGTGATTCACCCCTCCACTTT
>few|TRBJ2-5|TRBV18|.
CASSPASLQETQYF
TGTGCCAGCTCCCCTGCGAGTCTTCAAGAGACCCAGTACTTC
>.|TRBJ1-1|TRBV6-5|.
CASSYIGALNTEAFF
TGTGCCAGCAGTTATATAGGAGCGCTGAACACTGAAGCTTTCTTT
>.|TRBJ2-2|TRBV5-6|.
CASSSRDTGELFF
TGTGCCAGCAGTTCCAGGGACACCGGGGAGCTGTTTTTT
>few|TRBJ1-5|TRBV30|.
CAWSVLGKDGAQHF
TGTGCCTGGAGTGTACTCGGGAAAGATGGGGCCCAGCATTTT
>.|TRBJ2-3|TRBV28|TRBD2
CASLAGGTASTDTQYF
TGTGCCAGTTTAGCGGGGGGGACCGCTAGCACAGATACGCAGTATTTT
>.|TRBJ1-2|TRBV19|TRBD1
CASREDRVRTGGYTF
TGTGCCAGTAGAGAGGATAGAGTTCGGACAGGTGGCTACACCTTC
>few|TRBJ2-7|TRBV28|TRBD1
CASSPGQARYEQYF
TGTGCCAGCAGCCCTGGACAGGCGCGCTACGAGCAGTACTTC
>.|TRBJ2-6|TRBV11-2|.
CASSLDSGSGANVLTF
TGTGCCAGCAGCTTAGATTCAGGGAGTGGGGCCAACGTCCTGACTTTC
>.|TRBJ1-5|TRBV19|.
CASSPPPGAQHF
TGTGCCAGTAGTCCCCCCCCTGGGGCCCAGCATTTT
>few|TRBJ1-6|TRBV11-3|.
CASSPEGGIGSPLHF
TGTGCCAGCAGCCCAGAGGGGGGGATTGGTTCACCCCTCCACTTT
>.|TRBJ2-7|TRBV19|.
CASSVRNVATYEQYF
TGTGCCAGTAGTGTGCGAAATGTCGCAACCTACGAGCAGTACTTC
>once|TRBJ2-7|TRBV4-1|.
CASSQGAAGALYEQYF
TGCGCCAGCAGCCAGGGCGCAGCAGGGGCCCTCTACGAGCAGTACTTC
>.|TRBJ2-1|TRBV7-2|.
CASSLVYSTQNEQFF
TGTGCCAGCAGCTTAGTTTACTCCACCCAGAATGAGCAGTTCTTC
>.|TRBJ1-5|TRBV11-2|TRBD1
CASSLTGGFDQPQHF
TGTGCCAGCAGCTTGACAGGGGGCTTTGATCAGCCCCAGCATTTT
>.|TRBJ1-2|TRBV2|.
CASSDQGPYGYTF
TGTGCCAGCAGTGACCAGGGGCCCTATGGCTACACCTTC
>.|TRBJ2-2|TRBV5-1|.
CASSREGTGELFF
TGCGCCAGCAGCCGAGAGGGGACCGGGGAGCTGTTTTTT
>.|TRBJ1-2|TRBV2|.
CASSSQQTNYGYTF
TGTGCCAGCTCCTCCCAGCAGACTAACTATGGCTACACCTTC
>.|TRBJ2-7|TRBV2|.
CASSEEGQYF
TGTGCCAGCAGTGAAGAGGGGCAGTACTTC
>.|TRBJ2-2|TRBV13|TRBD2
CASSFGLAGVGGTGELFF
TGTGCCAGCAGCTTCGGACTAGCGGGAGTCGGGGGGACCGGGGAGCTGTTTTTT